This entry lists 20 T cell receptor beta chains sequenced from one sample in a study of blood T cell repertoires in COVID-19. Here immunoSEQ multiplex PCR was the method, and the copy in TCRdb shows in-frame clones only, minus some. Among about 290,000 clones listed, roughly 89% were seen once. Sequenced material: peripheral blood. These receptors were obtained from a woman in her 40s who had recovered from COVID-19.

This chain's CDR3 is CATSKGRDRGGDTQYF. The CDR3 DNA reads TGTGCCACCAGCAAGGGCCGGGACAGGGGAGGAGATACGCAGTATTTT. The chain recombines TRBV15 with TRBJ2-3; 10 bases match TRBD1. The V and J ends lost 4 bases and 5 bases, in that order; junction bases with no gene match: 9. This CDR3 contains 16 residues. Looked up from germline, CDR1 is LNHNV and CDR2 is YYDKDF (reference sequence).

The chain couples TRBV5-1 to TRBJ1-2, with D unresolved. The CDR3 is 14 amino acids. V gave up 0 bases and J gave up 3 bases, with 9 bases separating them. CDR1 and CDR2 from the germline V gene are SGHRS and YFSETQ. In DNA, the CDR3 is TGCGCCAGCAGCTTGGATGCAGCGGACTATGGCTACACCTTC. The encoded protein is CASSLDAADYGYTF.

The V call is TRBV21-1, the J call TRBJ2-3; the table's D call TRBD2 went unverified against the DNA. TRBV21-1 has pseudogene status. This CDR3 is built from 18 residues. The CDR3 nucleotides read TGTGCCAGCAGCAAAGCCCACAATCCGAGGGCCAGCACAGATACGCAGTATTTT. It is translated as CASSKAHNPRASTDTQYF.

The chain employs TRBV7-8 and TRBJ2-3; the match to TRBD2 covers 9 bases. CDR3 size: 16 residues. The germline V gene encodes CDR1 SGHVS and CDR2 FQNEAQ. V lost 3 bases and J lost 0; bases outside the gene matches: 4. The CDR3: CASSLATSGSTDTQYF. CDR3 DNA: TGTGCCAGCAGCTTGGCTACTAGCGGGAGCACAGATACGCAGTATTTT. The full variable domain, rest sourced from reference TRBV7-8 and TRBJ2-3, is GAGVSQSPRYKVAKRGQDVALRCDPISGHVSLFWYQQALGQGPEFLTYFQNEAQLDKSGLPSDRFFAERPEGSVSTLKIQRTQQEDSAVYLCASSLATSGSTDTQYFGPGTRLTVL.

The J gene is TRBJ1-6, the V gene TRBV27, with 7 bases identical to TRBD1. The germline V gene encodes CDR1 MNHEY and CDR2 SMNVEV (reference sequence). The trim removed 5 bases at V and 0 bases at J, leaving 10 bases unmatched. The CDR3 consists of 18 residues. In nucleotides, the CDR3 is TGTGCCAGCAGTCTAGAGAAGACAGGGAGCTCCTATAATTCACCCCTCCACTTT. Its translation: CASSLEKTGSSYNSPLHF.

A single count supports this clone. This sequence joins TRBV4-2 and TRBJ2-3; D is possibly TRBD2 (5 bases). V shed 0 bases and J shed 5 bases, with 12 bases lying between them. The CDR3 spans 15 residues. Germline loops: CDR1 LGHNA, CDR2 YNFKEQ. The CDR3 DNA follows: TGTGCCAGCAGCCAAGAAAGACTAAGCCGAGATACGCAGTATTTT. Its translation is CASSQERLSRDTQYF.

The V gene is TRBV7-9, the J gene TRBJ2-7; possible D gene TRBD2, 5 bases. The CDR3 is 13 residues long. Trimming pared 9 bases from V and 0 bases from J, leaving 12 bases between. The V gene's germline CDR1 is SEHNR and CDR2 FQNEAQ (reference sequence). The CDR3 reads CASRGPFSYEQYF. The CDR3 DNA reads as TGTGCCAGTCGCGGGCCCTTCTCCTACGAGCAGTACTTC.

The chain links TRBV28 to TRBJ2-3; TRBD2 matches at 9 bases. Germline V gene sequence: CDR1 MDHEN, CDR2 SYDVKM. The CDR3 is 16 amino acids. V gave up 4 bases and J gave up 3 bases; unmatched junction bases: 8. CDR3 bases: TGTGCCAGCAGTTCGCGGACTAGCGTAAAGACAGATACGCAGTATTTT. This sequence encodes CASSSRTSVKTDTQYF. The variable domain in full, with the rest retrieved from reference TRBV28 and TRBJ2-3, is DVKVTQSSRYLVKRTGEKVFLECVQDMDHENMFWYRQDPGLGLRLIYFSYDVKMKEKGDIPEGYSVSREKKERFSLILESASTNQTSMYLCASSSRTSVKTDTQYFGPGTRLTVL.

V usage is TRBV2 and J usage is TRBJ1-5; possibly TRBD1 for D (5 bases). The germline CDR1 and CDR2 sequences are SNHLY and FYNNEI. Trimming removed 4 bases at V and 0 bases at J, with 7 bases between. CDR3 length equals 14 residues. As DNA, the CDR3 is TGTGCCAGCAGTGGGGGGGATAGCAATCAGCCCCAGCATTTT. Its protein is CASSGGDSNQPQHF.

The rearrangement uses TRBV3-1 (or the pseudogene TRBV3-2) and TRBJ2-7; 7 nucleotides line up with TRBD1. Germline CDR1 and CDR2: LGHDT and YNNKEL (reference sequence). CDR3 length equals 20 residues. The V gene end was trimmed by 6 bases and the J gene end by 2 bases; junction bases not matched to a gene: 25. The CDR3 nucleotides read TGTGCCAGCAGACTCTTCTTCGGGACAGCACTGCCCTCCCACCCCTACGAGCAGTACTTC. Encoded protein: CASRLFFGTALPSHPYEQYF.

The genes are TRBV5-8 and TRBJ2-5; 10 nucleotides align to TRBD2. Germline assignment: CDR1 SGHTS and CDR2 YDEGEE. V shed 2 bases, J shed 4 bases, and the junction held 5 bases outside the gene matches. CDR3 size: 15 residues. The CDR3 spells CASSFASGSVETQYF. The CDR3 DNA sequence: TGTGCCAGCAGCTTTGCTAGCGGGAGTGTAGAGACCCAGTACTTC.

The rearrangement uses TRBV2 and TRBJ2-3; a possible D gene is TRBD1 (6 bases). The CDR3 consists of 13 residues. Per germline, CDR1 SNHLY and CDR2 FYNNEI. The V end lost 5 bases, the J end lost 6 bases, and 12 bases lay between the germline ends. The CDR3 loop is CASSPSQGDTQYF. DNA of the CDR3: TGTGCCAGCAGTCCGTCTCAGGGGGATACGCAGTATTTT. The full variable domain, with the rest looked up from reference TRBV2 and TRBJ2-3, is EPEVTQTPSHQVTQMGQEVILRCVPISNHLYFYWYRQILGQKVEFLVSFYNNEISEKSEIFDDQFSVERPDGSNFTLKIRSTKLEDSAMYFCASSPSQGDTQYFGPGTRLTVL.

This clone appeared many times. V is TRBV3-1 (or the pseudogene TRBV3-2) and J is TRBJ1-1; a possible D gene is TRBD1 (6 bases). Germline V gene lookup returns CDR1 LGHDT and CDR2 YNNKEL (reference sequence). Deletions cut 1 base from V and 6 bases from J, with 21 bases between. The CDR3 contains 17 residues. CDR3 sequence reads: CASSQGAGVGRSAEAFF. CDR3 coding DNA: TGTGCCAGCAGCCAAGGGGCAGGGGTAGGTAGGAGCGCTGAAGCTTTCTTT.

V gene TRBV19 combines with J gene TRBJ1-5; 7 bases are a match to TRBD1. The V segment lost 9 bases and the J segment 0 bases; nucleotides outside the gene matches: 17. Germline lookup yields CDR1 LNHDA and CDR2 SQIVND (reference sequence). The CDR3 runs to 18 residues. Written as DNA, the CDR3 is TGTGCCAGCCAAGGACAGGCTTCCTGGGAATATAGCAATCAGCCCCAGCATTTT. Protein sequence: CASQGQASWEYSNQPQHF.

As concerns this clone: Relative to the germline gene, one junction end is altered; a read error may explain this. The chain joins TRBV29-1 to TRBJ1-2; D call uncertain. Germline values: CDR1 SQVTM, CDR2 ANQGSEA. The CDR3 length is 10 residues. This CDR3 is CSVAQNYLLF. The DNA of the CDR3 is TGCAGCGTTGCCCAAAACTACCTACTCTTC.

The chain recombines TRBV7-6 with TRBJ2-1, with 8 bases aligning to TRBD2. CDR1 and CDR2 (germline): SGHVS, FNYEAQ. CDR3 length: 15 residues. Unmatched junction bases numbered 2, after V lost 0 bases and J lost 4 bases. The CDR3 loop is CASSLASGKYNEQFF. The CDR3 DNA follows: TGTGCCAGCAGCTTAGCTAGCGGGAAGTACAATGAGCAGTTCTTC.

The chain employs TRBV11-2 and TRBJ2-5; 8 nucleotides align to TRBD1. The CDR3 covers 16 residues. Looked up from germline, CDR1 is SGHAT and CDR2 is FQNNGV. Trimming at V came to 5 bases and at J to 4 bases, leaving 12 bases not matched to a gene. The CDR3 DNA is TGTGCCAGCAGCCCTAGACCAGGACAGGGCGGAGAGACCCAGTACTTC. Protein sequence: CASSPRPGQGGETQYF.

V is TRBV27 and J is TRBJ2-3; 7 nucleotides align to TRBD2. After removal of 7 bases from V and 1 base from J, the junction contained 11 bases not matched to a gene. This CDR3 spans 16 amino acids. Germline V gene lookup returns CDR1 MNHEY and CDR2 SMNVEV (reference sequence). CDR3 sequence (DNA): TGTGCCAGCACTGCTAGCGGTTTGGGGGGCACAGATACGCAGTATTTT. It codes for CASTASGLGGTDTQYF.

This chain joins TRBV5-1 and TRBJ2-3; 8 positions agree with TRBD2. Germline V gene lookup returns CDR1 SGHRS and CDR2 YFSETQ. The J segment lost 4 bases and the V segment lost 2 bases, leaving 9 bases of the junction unmatched. The CDR3 consists of 16 residues. For the CDR3, the DNA is TGCGCCAGCAGCTTACAGGGAGCGGGAGTAGCAGATACGCAGTATTTT. Translating gives CASSLQGAGVADTQYF.

This chain connects TRBV6-6 to TRBJ2-4; TRBD2 aligns across 8 bases. Germline V lookup: CDR1 MNHNY, CDR2 SVGAGI (reference sequence). The CDR3 loop spans 12 amino acids. Trimming at V came to 4 bases and at J to 9 bases, leaving 2 bases not matched to a gene. CDR3 sequence reads: CASSSRGGIQYF. For the CDR3, the DNA is TGTGCCAGCAGTTCACGGGGGGGCATTCAGTACTTC.